The subject of this entry is one TCR beta chain. Its antigen is not identified. This CDR3 region has 19 residues. CDR1 is DFQATT, CDR2 SNEGSKA, per germline (reference sequence). V lost 1 base to trimming and J lost 0 bases; unmatched junction nucleotides: 10. The data derive from a study of T cells after yellow fever vaccination. Study-level results: Re-detected after boosting: most primary clones, about 95% of CD4 and 88% of CD8.

TCR cDNA was made by 5'RACE template switching, adding a universal primer site and UMIs. TCRdb ran MiXCR on the 5' RACE reads and lists one entry per CDR3 protein. The table has fewer than 450,000 distinct CDR3 sequences, 8.1% seen once. This specimen was PBMCs, taken more than 35 days after the first yellow fever vaccination. The chain employs TRBV20-1 and TRBJ2-1; TRBD2 matches at 12 bases. This receptor was obtained from a man aged 18-30 years who received the YFV17D yellow fever vaccine. The CDR3 sequence is CSARGRLAGVQISYNEQFF. The DNA of the CDR3 is TGCAGTGCTAGAGGACGACTAGCGGGGGTCCAAATCTCCTACAATGAGCAGTTCTTC.